The 32 T cell receptor beta chains presented below share a single source sample, sequenced in a study of blood T cell repertoires in COVID-19. Assay: immunoSEQ multiplex PCR; the TCRdb copy retains only in-frame clones and omits some. Of some 200,000 clones in the sample, around 79% are singletons; the top ten hold less than 30%. The specimen was peripheral blood. These TCRs come from a woman in her 70s with acute or convalescent COVID-19.

The genes are TRBV6-5 and TRBJ1-2; D gene ambiguous. Trimming took off 6 bases at V and 4 bases at J, with 3 bases between the two ends. The CDR3 spans 10 residues. Germline-derived CDR1 and CDR2 are MNHEY and SVGAGI. The CDR3 protein is CASSSYGYTF. CDR3 bases: TGTGCCAGCAGCTCCTATGGCTACACCTTC.

The chain couples TRBV4-1 to TRBJ2-5; 8 bases fit TRBD1. J was trimmed by 5 bases and V by 4 bases; bases with no gene match: 6. Germline V lookup: CDR1 MGHRA, CDR2 YSYEKL. This CDR3 has 14 amino acids. CDR3 loop: CASSLSTGGETQYF. The CDR3 DNA reads as TGCGCCAGCAGCCTAAGCACAGGGGGTGAGACCCAGTACTTC.

The rearrangement links TRBV27 to TRBJ2-7, with a weak D call TRBD1 (6 bases). Germline V gives CDR1 MNHEY, CDR2 SMNVEV (reference sequence). Trimming shortened V by 5 bases and J by 6 bases, and 17 bases separated the two germline ends. CDR3 length: 14 residues. The CDR3 DNA reads TGTGCCAGCAGTCCCGTCGCCACAGGGTCCGAGCAGTACTTC. Amino acids: CASSPVATGSEQYF.

The chain recombines TRBV20-1 with TRBJ2-3; D remains ambiguous. The germline V gene has CDR1 DFQATT and CDR2 SNEGSKA (reference sequence). The CDR3 runs to 11 residues. V gave up 5 bases and J gave up 2 bases, with 5 bases separating them. CDR3 sequence reads: CSAPFTDTQYF. CDR3 nucleotide sequence: TGCAGTGCTCCTTTCACAGATACGCAGTATTTT.

The chain has TRBV24-1 and TRBJ1-5, with D perhaps matching TRBD1 (6 bases). The CDR3 consists of 16 residues. From germline, CDR1 is KGHDR and CDR2 SFDVKD. Trimming cost V 4 bases and J 0 bases, with 12 bases left between them. The CDR3 here is CATSDDRPYSNQPQHF. CDR3 nucleotides: TGTGCCACCAGTGACGACAGGCCATATAGCAATCAGCCCCAGCATTTT.

This chain links TRBV24-1 with TRBJ2-7; D call uncertain. CDR3 length: 14 residues. The germline V and J ends were trimmed by 6 bases and 3 bases, with 14 bases remaining between them. Germline CDR1 reads KGHDR; CDR2 reads SFDVKD. The CDR3 is CATSSSSPSYEQYF. For the CDR3, the DNA is TGTGCCACCAGTAGCTCAAGCCCTAGCTACGAGCAGTACTTC.

This chain uses TRBV5-8 with TRBJ2-2, with 9 bases aligning to TRBD1. The germline gives CDR1 SGHTS, CDR2 YDEGEE. The junction had 5 bases not matched to a gene; V was cut back by 1 base and J by 4 bases. CDR3 length: 16 amino acids. The CDR3 is CASSLPGTGTTGELFF. The CDR3 DNA reads as TGTGCCAGCAGCTTGCCCGGGACAGGGACCACCGGGGAGCTGTTTTTT.

This rearrangement joins TRBV3-1 (or the pseudogene TRBV3-2) to TRBJ1-1, with D perhaps TRBD1 (5 bases). The CDR3 is 13 residues long. V lost 4 bases and J 2 bases, leaving 8 bases between the germline ends. Germline V gene data show CDR1 as LGHDT and CDR2 as YNNKEL (reference sequence). DNA of the CDR3: TGTGCCAGCAGCCGGGGGGGAAACACTGAAGCTTTCTTT. Residues: CASSRGGNTEAFF.

This chain joins TRBV12-5 and TRBJ2-3, with a tentative D call TRBD2 (7 bases). V gave up 1 base and J gave up 1 base, with 12 bases separating them. CDR3 length: 16 residues. The germline CDR1 and CDR2 sequences are LGHNT and FRNRAP. CDR3 DNA sequence: TGTGCTAGTGGTTTGGGGGGGGGCCTCGGCACAGATACGCAGTATTTT. Translating gives CASGLGGGLGTDTQYF.

The gene calls are TRBV7-2 and TRBJ2-3, with 12 bases fitting TRBD2. CDR3 size: 15 residues. Germline-derived CDR1 and CDR2 are SGHTA and FQGNSA. V lost 7 bases and J lost 8; bases outside the gene matches: 10. DNA of the CDR3: TGTGCCAGCAATCCGGGACTAGCGGGTTCCGGTACGCAGTATTTT. Residues: CASNPGLAGSGTQYF.

The rearrangement joins TRBV7-8 to TRBJ1-2; 7 nucleotides align to TRBD1. Germline V gene lookup returns CDR1 SGHVS and CDR2 FQNEAQ. This CDR3 is built from 13 residues. V lost 9 bases to trimming and J lost 2 bases; unmatched junction nucleotides: 6. The CDR3 region has the DNA TGTGCCAGGGACAGGATTTCCAACTATGGCTACACCTTC. This codes for CARDRISNYGYTF.

The CDR3 here is CAWGSGRGTEAFF. CDR3 sequence (DNA): TGTGCCTGGGGGTCAGGCAGGGGCACTGAAGCTTTCTTT. The gene calls are TRBV30 and TRBJ1-1; perhaps TRBD1 as D (6 bases). Germline V lookup: CDR1 GTSNPN, CDR2 SVGIG (reference sequence). The CDR3 has 13 amino acids. Trimming removed 5 bases from V and 4 bases from J, with 14 bases in between.

This clone was counted a single time. The gene calls are TRBV18 and TRBJ2-3, with TRBD2 matching over 9 bases. The length of the CDR3 is 14 residues. The germline V gene has CDR1 KGHSH and CDR2 LQKENI. V trimming: 4 bases; J trimming: 1 base; junction bases outside the gene matches: 0. The CDR3 DNA follows: TGTGCCAGCTCACGGACTAGCGGCACAGATACGCAGTATTTT. Its translation: CASSRTSGTDTQYF.

V and J are TRBV19 and TRBJ1-2, with a tentative D call TRBD1 (5 bases). CDR3 size: 15 residues. Germline V gene lookup returns CDR1 LNHDA and CDR2 SQIVND (reference sequence). Trimming removed 1 base at V and 3 bases at J, with 12 bases between. The CDR3 DNA sequence: TGTGCCAGTAGTATAGGACAGTCCTGGGACTATGGCTACACCTTC. This codes for CASSIGQSWDYGYTF.

The genes are TRBV19 and TRBJ1-5; D ambiguous. The germline V gene encodes CDR1 LNHDA and CDR2 SQIVND (reference sequence). The ends were cut back, 4 bases at V and 13 bases at J, with 14 bases in the middle. The CDR3 totals 12 residues. The CDR3 reads CASSTAESPQHF. In DNA, the CDR3 is TGTGCCAGTAGTACGGCGGAGAGCCCGCAGCATTTT. Filled out from reference TRBV19 and TRBJ1-5, the complete variable domain reads DGGITQSPKYLFRKEGQNVTLSCEQNLNHDAMYWYRQDPGQGLRLIYYSQIVNDFQKGDIAEGYSVSREKKESFPLTVTSAQKNPTAFYLCASSTAESPQHFGDGTRLSIL.

This sequence joins TRBV11-1 and TRBJ2-7, with D hard to call. CDR3 length: 14 residues. The V and J ends lost 5 bases and 3 bases respectively, with 14 bases between them. Germline assignment: CDR1 SGHAT and CDR2 FQDESV (reference sequence). CDR3 DNA: TGTGCCAGCAGCCAAACGTCCGGGTACTACGAGCAGTACTTC. Protein product: CASSQTSGYYEQYF.

The chain recombines TRBV28 with TRBJ1-6; the match to TRBD1 covers 7 bases. The germline V gene encodes CDR1 MDHEN and CDR2 SYDVKM. V was clipped by 4 bases and J by 7 bases; unmatched bases: 7. This CDR3 has 15 residues. CDR3 protein: CASSSPDRPNSPLHF. CDR3 nucleotides: TGTGCCAGCAGTTCACCGGACAGGCCAAATTCACCCCTCCACTTT.

This sequence joins TRBV29-1 and TRBJ2-1; 8 positions agree with TRBD2. Germline CDR1 reads SQVTM; CDR2 reads ANQGSEA. Unmatched junction bases numbered 12, after V lost 8 bases and J lost 6 bases. CDR3 length: 14 residues. The CDR3 loop is CSSRRGTSGNEQFF. The CDR3 region has the DNA TGCAGCTCGAGGAGAGGGACTAGTGGCAATGAGCAGTTCTTC.

V usage is TRBV7-3 and J usage is TRBJ2-3; 8 bases line up with TRBD2. This CDR3 is built from 17 residues. CDR1 and CDR2 (germline): SGHTA, FQGTGA. The V gene end was trimmed by 3 bases and the J gene end by 0 bases; junction bases not matched to a gene: 8. CDR3 residues: CASSFASGLGSTDTQYF. The CDR3 region has the DNA TGTGCCAGCAGCTTTGCTAGCGGGTTGGGTAGCACAGATACGCAGTATTTT.

The chain combines TRBV30 with TRBJ1-1; 10 bases are shared with TRBD1. V shed 5 bases, J shed 4 bases, and the junction held 7 bases outside the gene matches. This CDR3 is 14 amino acids long. CDR1 and CDR2 (germline): GTSNPN, SVGIG (reference sequence). The CDR3 DNA reads TGTGCCTGGGTCACCGGGACAGGGGTCACTGAAGCTTTCTTT. Translation: CAWVTGTGVTEAFF.

V is TRBV19 and J is TRBJ1-5, with D perhaps TRBD1 (5 bases). This CDR3 is 16 amino acids long. Looked up from germline, CDR1 is LNHDA and CDR2 is SQIVND (reference sequence). Between the trimmed V and J ends, which lost 0 bases and 2 bases, there was a span of 11 bases. The CDR3: CASSIDTQGGNQPQHF. The CDR3 DNA follows: TGTGCCAGTAGTATAGATACACAAGGGGGCAATCAGCCCCAGCATTTT.

V is TRBV5-1 and J is TRBJ2-1, with D unclear. The germline CDR1 and CDR2 sequences are SGHRS and YFSETQ. The CDR3 has 15 amino acids. The V and J ends lost 0 bases and 4 bases respectively, with 11 bases between them. The CDR3 sequence: CASSLDERGYNEQFF. In DNA form, the CDR3 reads TGCGCCAGCAGCTTGGACGAAAGAGGTTACAATGAGCAGTTCTTC.

The chain joins TRBV5-1 to TRBJ1-2; no reliable D call. The CDR3 runs to 14 residues. The germline V gene has CDR1 SGHRS and CDR2 YFSETQ. V gave up 4 bases and J gave up 4 bases, with 14 bases separating them. The DNA for the CDR3 is TGCGCCAGCAGCGACCCCAGGCACGGCTATGGCTACACCTTC. It translates to CASSDPRHGYGYTF.

This rearrangement joins TRBV6-2 or TRBV6-3 to TRBJ1-5; no reliable D call. The CDR3 runs to 14 residues. Per the germline V gene, CDR1 is MNHEY and CDR2 is SVGEGT. Trimming stripped 4 bases from V and 3 bases from J, with 10 bases between. The CDR3 here is CASSSSSLNQPQHF. CDR3 DNA sequence: TGTGCCAGCAGTTCGTCGTCTCTCAATCAGCCCCAGCATTTT.

The rearrangement joins TRBV24-1 to TRBJ1-2; no definite D call. The CDR3 is made up of 14 amino acids. V lost 4 bases and J lost 4, with 12 bases in between. Germline CDR1 reads KGHDR; CDR2 reads SFDVKD. CDR3 protein: CATSDTVGLYGYTF. Here the CDR3 DNA reads TGTGCCACCAGTGACACAGTCGGCCTCTATGGCTACACCTTC.

The rearrangement joins TRBV12-5 to TRBJ2-3; TRBD1 aligns across 8 bases. V lost 6 bases, J lost 3 bases, and 8 bases stayed unmatched. Per germline, CDR1 LGHNT and CDR2 FRNRAP. The CDR3 contains 15 residues. In DNA, the CDR3 is TGTGCTAGTGGCCTGGACAGGGTTGAGACAGATACGCAGTATTTT. Amino acids: CASGLDRVETDTQYF.

This chain joins TRBV5-1 and TRBJ2-7; 7 bases are a match to TRBD1. CDR1 is SGHRS and CDR2 is YFSETQ in the germline V gene. This CDR3 has 16 amino acids. V was clipped by 0 bases and J by 2 bases; unmatched bases: 8. CDR3 sequence reads: CASSLEARGSTYEQYF. Here the CDR3 DNA reads TGCGCCAGCAGCTTGGAGGCCAGGGGGTCGACCTACGAGCAGTACTTC.

The chain joins TRBV5-1 to TRBJ2-7, with a weak D call TRBD2 (6 bases). V was clipped by 5 bases and J by 2 bases, with 8 bases between them. The CDR3 runs 12 residues. Germline V gene data show CDR1 as SGHRS and CDR2 as YFSETQ. In nucleotides, the CDR3 is TGCGCCAGCAGAGGGGAGGCCTACGAGCAGTACTTC. Translating it yields CASRGEAYEQYF.

The rearrangement uses TRBV7-2 and TRBJ2-7, with TRBD2 matching 10 bases. This CDR3 has 15 residues. Germline trimming cut 1 base from V and 7 bases from J; bases unmatched to any gene: 7. Germline lookup yields CDR1 SGHTA and CDR2 FQGNSA. The DNA of the CDR3 is TGTGCCAGCAGCTTAGGGACTAGCGGTTTTAGGGAGCAGTACTTC. Its translation is CASSLGTSGFREQYF.

The genes are TRBV5-4 and TRBJ2-5; 9 bases are shared with TRBD2. CDR1 SGHNT and CDR2 YYREEE come from the germline V gene (reference sequence). The CDR3 extends over 16 amino acids. V was pared by 2 bases and J by 2 bases, with 7 bases of the junction left unmatched. The CDR3, as DNA: TGTGCCAGCAGCTTAGAAGGGCTAGCGGGGCAAGAGACCCAGTACTTC. Translating it yields CASSLEGLAGQETQYF.

This clone is termed medium-sized. V gene TRBV5-6 combines with J gene TRBJ2-1; TRBD2 matches at 7 bases. The CDR3 loop spans 14 amino acids. V trimming: 1 base; J trimming: 4 bases; junction bases outside the gene matches: 2. Germline CDR1 and CDR2: SGHDT and YYEEEE. The CDR3 reads CASSLTAGYNEQFF. DNA for the CDR3: TGTGCCAGCAGCTTGACAGCGGGGTACAATGAGCAGTTCTTC.

This clone was found once. The chain joins TRBV19 to TRBJ2-7; D is perhaps TRBD1 (5 bases). The V end was cut by 4 bases, the J end by 3 bases, with 16 bases between. The germline V gene has CDR1 LNHDA and CDR2 SQIVND (reference sequence). The CDR3 spans 15 residues. CDR3 sequence: CASSTASGQGYEQYF. The CDR3 DNA is TGTGCCAGTAGTACGGCGTCAGGGCAAGGCTACGAGCAGTACTTC.